The source of this T cell receptor beta chain is a study of T-cell reconstitution after alpha-beta-depleted transplantation in children. This clonotype has a handful of counts. Unique molecular identifiers were built into the TCRbeta library. MiXCR, run by TCRdb on the PCR reads, gives a single entry per CDR3 protein. Found here are hundreds of thousands of distinct CDR3 sequences, around 12% of them singletons; the top ten hold about 5.4%. V was pared by 6 bases and J by 5 bases, with 6 bases of the junction left unmatched. This CDR3 spans 13 amino acids. This chain connects TRBV12-3 or TRBV12-4 to TRBJ2-5, with TRBD1 matching 7 bases. The TCR was taken from a human donor who donated a stem cell graft to a child with combined immunodeficiency. The material sequenced was PBMCs from the stem cell graft donor, taken from the stem cell graft. The CDR3 DNA reads TGTGCCAGCAGAAAGACAGGGACGGAGACCCAGTACTTC. Translation: CASRKTGTETQYF.